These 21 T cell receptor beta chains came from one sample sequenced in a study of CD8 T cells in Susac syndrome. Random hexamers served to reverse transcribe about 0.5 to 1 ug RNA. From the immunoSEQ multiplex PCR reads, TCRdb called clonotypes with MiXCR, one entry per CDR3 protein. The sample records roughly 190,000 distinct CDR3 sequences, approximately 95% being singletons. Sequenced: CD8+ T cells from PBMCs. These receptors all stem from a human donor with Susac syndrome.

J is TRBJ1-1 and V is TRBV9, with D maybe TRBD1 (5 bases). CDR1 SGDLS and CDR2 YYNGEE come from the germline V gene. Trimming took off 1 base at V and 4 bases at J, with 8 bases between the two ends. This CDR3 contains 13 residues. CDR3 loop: CASSVFGGTEAFF. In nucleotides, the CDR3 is TGTGCCAGCAGCGTATTCGGGGGCACTGAAGCTTTCTTT.

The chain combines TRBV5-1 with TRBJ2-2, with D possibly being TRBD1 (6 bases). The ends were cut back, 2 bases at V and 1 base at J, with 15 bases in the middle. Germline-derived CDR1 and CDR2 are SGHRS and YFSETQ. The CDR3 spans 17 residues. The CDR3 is CASSLRTAGLNTGELFF. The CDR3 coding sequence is TGCGCCAGCAGCTTACGGACAGCCGGATTGAACACCGGGGAGCTGTTTTTT.

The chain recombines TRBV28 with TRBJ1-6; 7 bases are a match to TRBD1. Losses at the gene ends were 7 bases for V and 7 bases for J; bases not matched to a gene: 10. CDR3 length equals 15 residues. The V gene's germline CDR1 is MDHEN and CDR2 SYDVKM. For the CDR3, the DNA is TGTGCCAGCAACCCCGACCGACAGGGAAATTCACCCCTCCACTTT. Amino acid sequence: CASNPDRQGNSPLHF.

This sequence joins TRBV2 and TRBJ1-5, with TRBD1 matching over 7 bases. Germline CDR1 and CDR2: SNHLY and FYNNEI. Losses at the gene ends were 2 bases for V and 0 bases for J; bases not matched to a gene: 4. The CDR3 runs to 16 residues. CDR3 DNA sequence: TGTGCCAGCAGTGAACTTAGGACAGGTAGCAATCAGCCCCAGCATTTT. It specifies CASSELRTGSNQPQHF. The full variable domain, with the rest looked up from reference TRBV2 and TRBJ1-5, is EPEVTQTPSHQVTQMGQEVILRCVPISNHLYFYWYRQILGQKVEFLVSFYNNEISEKSEIFDDQFSVERPDGSNFTLKIRSTKLEDSAMYFCASSELRTGSNQPQHFGDGTRLSIL.

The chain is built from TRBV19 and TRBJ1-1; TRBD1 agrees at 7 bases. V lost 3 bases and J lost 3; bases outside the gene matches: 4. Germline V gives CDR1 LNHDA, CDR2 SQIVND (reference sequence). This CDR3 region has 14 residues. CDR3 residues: CASSIDREDTEAFF. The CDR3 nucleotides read TGTGCCAGTAGTATCGACAGGGAGGACACTGAAGCTTTCTTT.

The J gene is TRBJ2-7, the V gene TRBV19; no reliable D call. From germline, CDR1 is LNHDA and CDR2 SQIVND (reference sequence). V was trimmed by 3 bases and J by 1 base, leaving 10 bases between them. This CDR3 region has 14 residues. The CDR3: CASSIVGASYEQYF. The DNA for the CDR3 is TGTGCCAGTAGTATCGTGGGTGCGTCCTACGAGCAGTACTTC.

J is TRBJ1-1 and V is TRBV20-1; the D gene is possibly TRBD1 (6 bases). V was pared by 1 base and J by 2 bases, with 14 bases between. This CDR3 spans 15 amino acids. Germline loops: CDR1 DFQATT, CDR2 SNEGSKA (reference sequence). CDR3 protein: CSARVKDSPNTEAFF. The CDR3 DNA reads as TGCAGTGCTAGAGTAAAGGACAGCCCAAACACTGAAGCTTTCTTT.

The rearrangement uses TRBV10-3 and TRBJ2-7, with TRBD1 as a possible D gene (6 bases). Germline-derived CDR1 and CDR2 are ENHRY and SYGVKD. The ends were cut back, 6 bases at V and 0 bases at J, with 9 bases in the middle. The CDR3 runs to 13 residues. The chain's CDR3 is CAISRDNSYEQYF. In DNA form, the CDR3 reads TGTGCCATCAGCCGGGACAACTCCTACGAGCAGTACTTC.

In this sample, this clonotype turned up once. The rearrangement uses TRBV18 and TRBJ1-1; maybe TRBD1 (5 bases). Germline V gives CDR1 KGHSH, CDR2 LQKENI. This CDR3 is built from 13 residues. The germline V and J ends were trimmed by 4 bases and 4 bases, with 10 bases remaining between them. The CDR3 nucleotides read TGTGCCAGCTCACGAGGGGAGGCCACTGAAGCTTTCTTT. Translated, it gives CASSRGEATEAFF.

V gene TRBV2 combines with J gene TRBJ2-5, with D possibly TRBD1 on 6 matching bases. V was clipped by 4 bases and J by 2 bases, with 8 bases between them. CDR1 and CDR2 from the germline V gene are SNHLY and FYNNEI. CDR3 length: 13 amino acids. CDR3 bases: TGTGCCAGCAGTGGGACAGAACAAGAGACCCAGTACTTC. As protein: CASSGTEQETQYF.

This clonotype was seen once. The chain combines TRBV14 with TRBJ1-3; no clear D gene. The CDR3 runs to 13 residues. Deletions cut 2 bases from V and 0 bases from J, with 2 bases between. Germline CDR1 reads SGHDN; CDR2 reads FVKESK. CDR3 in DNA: TGTGCCAGCAGCCAAATCTCTGGAAACACCATATATTTT. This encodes CASSQISGNTIYF.

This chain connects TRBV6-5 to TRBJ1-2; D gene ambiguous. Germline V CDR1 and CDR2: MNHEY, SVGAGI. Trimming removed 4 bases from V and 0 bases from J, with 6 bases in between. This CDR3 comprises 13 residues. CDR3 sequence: CASSFSTNYGYTF. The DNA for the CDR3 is TGTGCCAGCAGTTTTTCAACTAACTATGGCTACACCTTC.

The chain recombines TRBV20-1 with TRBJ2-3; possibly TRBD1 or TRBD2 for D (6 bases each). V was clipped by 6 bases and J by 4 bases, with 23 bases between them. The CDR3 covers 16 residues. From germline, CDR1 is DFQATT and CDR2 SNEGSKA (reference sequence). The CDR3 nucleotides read TGCAGTGCCTCGCTCCTGGGGGGCGGTGCAGCAGATACGCAGTATTTT. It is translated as CSASLLGGGAADTQYF.

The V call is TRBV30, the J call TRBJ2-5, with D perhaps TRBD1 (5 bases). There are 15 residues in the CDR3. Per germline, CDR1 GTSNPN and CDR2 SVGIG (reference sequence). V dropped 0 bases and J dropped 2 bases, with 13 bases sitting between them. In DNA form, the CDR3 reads TGTGCCTGGAGTGTGGGGCAGACACTACAAGAGACCCAGTACTTC. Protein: CAWSVGQTLQETQYF.

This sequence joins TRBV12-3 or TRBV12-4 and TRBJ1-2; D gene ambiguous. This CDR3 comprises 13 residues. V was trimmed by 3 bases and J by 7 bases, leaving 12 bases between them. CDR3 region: CASSFPGGGGYTF. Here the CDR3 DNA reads TGTGCCAGCAGTTTCCCAGGTGGTGGTGGCTACACCTTC.

This CDR3 is CASSDTSSVVYEQYF. The CDR3 DNA follows: TGTGCCAGCTCAGATACTAGCTCCGTCGTCTACGAGCAGTACTTC. V gene TRBV18 combines with J gene TRBJ2-7; a possible D gene is TRBD2 (6 bases). With 5 bases removed from V and 3 bases from J, the gap between germline ends came to 17 bases. Germline V CDR1 and CDR2: KGHSH, LQKENI. CDR3 size: 15 residues.

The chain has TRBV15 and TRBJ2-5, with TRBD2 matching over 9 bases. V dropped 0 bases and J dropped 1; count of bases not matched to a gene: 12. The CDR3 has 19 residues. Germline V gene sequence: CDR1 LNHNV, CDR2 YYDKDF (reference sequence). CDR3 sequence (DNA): TGTGCCACCAGCAGAGAATTCCAGCTAGCGGGGAAGGTCCAAGAGACCCAGTACTTC. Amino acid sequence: CATSREFQLAGKVQETQYF.

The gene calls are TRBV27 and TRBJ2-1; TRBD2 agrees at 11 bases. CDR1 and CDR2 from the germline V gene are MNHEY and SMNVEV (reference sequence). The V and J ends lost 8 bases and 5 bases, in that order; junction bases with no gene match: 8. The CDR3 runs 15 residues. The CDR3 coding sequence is TGTGCCAGCTCCGCAACTAGCGGGAGTAACAATGAGCAGTTCTTC. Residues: CASSATSGSNNEQFF.

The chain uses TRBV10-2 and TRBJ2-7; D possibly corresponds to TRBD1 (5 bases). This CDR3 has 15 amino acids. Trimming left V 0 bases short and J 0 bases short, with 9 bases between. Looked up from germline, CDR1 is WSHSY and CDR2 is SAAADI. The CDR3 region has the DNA TGCGCCAGCAGTGAGTCTCAGGGCGGCTCCTACGAGCAGTACTTC. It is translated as CASSESQGGSYEQYF.

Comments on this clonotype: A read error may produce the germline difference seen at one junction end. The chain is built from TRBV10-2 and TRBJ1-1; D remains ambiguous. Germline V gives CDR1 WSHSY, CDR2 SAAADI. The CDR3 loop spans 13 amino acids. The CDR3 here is CASTETGNTEAFF. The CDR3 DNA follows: TGCGCCAGCACTGAGACCGGGAACACTGAAGCTTTCTTT.

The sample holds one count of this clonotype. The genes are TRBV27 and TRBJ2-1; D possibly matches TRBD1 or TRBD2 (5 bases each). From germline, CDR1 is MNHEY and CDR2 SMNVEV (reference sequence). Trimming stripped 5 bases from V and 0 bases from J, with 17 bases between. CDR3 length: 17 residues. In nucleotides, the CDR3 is TGTGCCAGCAGTAACCCGACCGGGGCCGGCTCCTACAATGAGCAGTTCTTC. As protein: CASSNPTGAGSYNEQFF.